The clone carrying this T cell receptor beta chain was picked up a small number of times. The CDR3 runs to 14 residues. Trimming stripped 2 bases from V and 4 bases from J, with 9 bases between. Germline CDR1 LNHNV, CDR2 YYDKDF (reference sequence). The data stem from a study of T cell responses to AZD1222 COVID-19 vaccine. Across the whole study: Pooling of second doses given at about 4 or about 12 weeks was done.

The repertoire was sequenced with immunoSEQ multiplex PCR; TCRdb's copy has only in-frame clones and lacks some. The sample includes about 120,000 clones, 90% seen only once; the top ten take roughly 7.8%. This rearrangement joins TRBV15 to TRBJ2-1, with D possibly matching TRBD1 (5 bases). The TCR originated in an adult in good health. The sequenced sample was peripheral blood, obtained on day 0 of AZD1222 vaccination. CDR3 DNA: TGTGCCACCAGCAGAAGGGGCGGATACAATGAGCAGTTCTTC. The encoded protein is CATSRRGGYNEQFF.